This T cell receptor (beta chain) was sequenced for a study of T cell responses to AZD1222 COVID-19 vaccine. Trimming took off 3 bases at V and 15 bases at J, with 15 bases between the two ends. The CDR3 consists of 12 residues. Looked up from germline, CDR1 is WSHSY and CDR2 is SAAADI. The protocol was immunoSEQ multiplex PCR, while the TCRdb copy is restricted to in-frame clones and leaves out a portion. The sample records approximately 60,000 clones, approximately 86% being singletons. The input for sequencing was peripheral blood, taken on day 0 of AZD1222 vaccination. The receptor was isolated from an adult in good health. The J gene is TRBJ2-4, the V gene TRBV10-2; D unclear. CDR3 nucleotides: TGCGCCAGCAGTGAAGCGTTCGCCGAGGCGTACTTC. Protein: CASSEAFAEAYF.